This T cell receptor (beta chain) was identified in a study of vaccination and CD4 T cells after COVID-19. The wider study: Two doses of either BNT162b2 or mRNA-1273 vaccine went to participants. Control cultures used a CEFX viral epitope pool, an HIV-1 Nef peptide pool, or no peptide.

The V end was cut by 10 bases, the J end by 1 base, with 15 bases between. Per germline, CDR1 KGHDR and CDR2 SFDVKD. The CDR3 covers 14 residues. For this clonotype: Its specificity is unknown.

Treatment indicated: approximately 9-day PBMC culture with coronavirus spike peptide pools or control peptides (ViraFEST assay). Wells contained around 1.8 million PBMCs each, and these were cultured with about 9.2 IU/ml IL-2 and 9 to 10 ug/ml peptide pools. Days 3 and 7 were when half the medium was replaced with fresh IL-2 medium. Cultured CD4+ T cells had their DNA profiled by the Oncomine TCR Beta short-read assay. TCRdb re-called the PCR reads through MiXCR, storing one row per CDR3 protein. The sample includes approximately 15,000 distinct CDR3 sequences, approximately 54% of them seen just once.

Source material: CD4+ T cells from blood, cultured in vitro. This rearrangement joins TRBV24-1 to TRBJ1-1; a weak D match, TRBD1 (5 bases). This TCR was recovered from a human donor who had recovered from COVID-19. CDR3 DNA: TGTGCCACGAGGGGTTTGGTACCGAACACTGAAGCTTTCTTT. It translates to CATRGLVPNTEAFF.